These 19 T cell receptor beta chains were all obtained from the same sample, sequenced in a study of T cell repertoires in cytomegalovirus infection (dated by TCRdb to the late 2010s). TCRdb names Illumina HiSeq 1500 as the instrument used. The public sequencing data were trimmed at Q25 with fastp and processed into clonotypes with MiXCR by TCRdb, which kept only in-frame beta chains. Rows are combined by CDR3 protein, so each entry shows the most common genes and DNA. Present in this sample are 200,000 to 300,000 distinct CDR3 sequences, roughly an eighth of which were seen just once. Roughly 9.7% of the sample is taken by the ten largest. Material for sequencing was PBMCs. The source of these receptors is a human donor in good health (CMV status not recorded). Some clones in this sample may be carry-over from other donors' samples.

This clonotype was observed many times. The chain uses TRBV7-3 and TRBJ2-1; 7 nucleotides match TRBD1. Per the germline V gene, CDR1 is SGHTA and CDR2 is FQGTGA. The V segment lost 1 base and the J segment 14 bases; nucleotides outside the gene matches: 8. The CDR3 consists of 13 residues. DNA for the CDR3: TGTGCCAGCAGCTTAATTCGGACAGGTCGTAAGTTCTTC. Amino acid sequence: CASSLIRTGRKFF.

This CDR3 reads CASSFVGGGSSTDTQYF. Written as DNA, the CDR3 is TGTGCCAGCAGCTTTGTAGGCGGGGGCAGTAGCACAGATACGCAGTATTTT. The chain links TRBV11-2 to TRBJ2-3, with D possibly TRBD2 on 7 matching bases. Germline V gene lookup returns CDR1 SGHAT and CDR2 FQNNGV. V shed 3 bases and J shed 0 bases, with 16 bases lying between them. The CDR3 is made up of 17 amino acids.

This clonotype showed up many times. One end of the junction varies from germline; a read error may be responsible. The rearrangement uses TRBV7-9 and TRBJ1-4; D call uncertain. CDR3 length: 12 amino acids. Germline V CDR1 and CDR2: SEHNR, FQNEAQ (reference sequence). The CDR3 nucleotides read TGTGCCAGCAGCTTAGGAGATAGTGGACGGAATTTT. Translating it yields CASSLGDSGRNF.

Ten or more counts support this clonotype. The CDR3 region has the DNA TGTGCCAGCAGCTTAAACCAGGGTCAGCCTGGAAACACCATATATTTT. As protein: CASSLNQGQPGNTIYF. This sequence joins TRBV7-9 and TRBJ1-3; a possible D gene is TRBD1 (5 bases). V lost 2 bases and J 2 bases, leaving 13 bases between the germline ends. Looked up from germline, CDR1 is SEHNR and CDR2 is FQNEAQ (reference sequence). The CDR3 has 16 amino acids.

This clonotype was counted many times. This chain joins TRBV6-5 and TRBJ2-2, with 12 nucleotides matching TRBD2. V gave up 2 bases and J gave up 6 bases; unmatched junction bases: 4. The CDR3 totals 16 residues. Germline CDR1 reads MNHEY; CDR2 reads SVGAGI. CDR3 region: CASSYLTSGRPGELFF. The CDR3 DNA follows: TGTGCCAGCAGTTACCTGACTAGCGGGAGACCCGGGGAGCTGTTTTTT.

This clonotype was observed a handful of times. The chain employs TRBV2 and TRBJ2-1; TRBD1 is a possible D gene (5 bases). This CDR3 is 15 amino acids long. V was pared by 9 bases and J by 0 bases, with 15 bases between. Per the germline V gene, CDR1 is SNHLY and CDR2 is FYNNEI. The CDR3 region has the DNA TGTGCCAGGGACAAAGCAGCTAGCTCCTACAATGAGCAGTTCTTC. Amino acid sequence: CARDKAASSYNEQFF.

This clonotype was counted many times. The V gene is TRBV4-2, the J gene TRBJ1-2; tentative D call: TRBD1 (5 bases). In germline, CDR1 is LGHNA, CDR2 YNFKEQ. Trimming took off 1 base at V and 8 bases at J, with 17 bases between the two ends. The CDR3 totals 15 residues. In nucleotides, the CDR3 is TGTGCCAGCAGCCAAGGCCTTGGGACCGATTACGGCTACACCTTC. Translating gives CASSQGLGTDYGYTF.

This clonotype was counted only a few times. The chain is built from TRBV29-1 and TRBJ2-7; 8 bases line up with TRBD1. J lost 7 bases, V lost 1 base, and 9 bases had no gene match. The CDR3 loop spans 14 amino acids. Germline V lookup: CDR1 SQVTM, CDR2 ANQGSEA. CDR3 nucleotides: TGCAGCGTTGAAGTAGGGCAGGGGGCAAGGGAGCAGTACTTC. This gives the protein CSVEVGQGAREQYF.

A few counts support this clonotype. The chain is built from TRBV12-3 or TRBV12-4 and TRBJ1-6; the match to TRBD1 covers 7 bases. Trimming at V came to 6 bases and at J to 9 bases, leaving 8 bases not matched to a gene. This CDR3 has 14 residues. Written as DNA, the CDR3 is TGTGCCAGCAGGCAACAGGGGATAGGTTCACCCCTCCACTTT. Protein sequence: CASRQQGIGSPLHF.

CDR3 in amino acids: CSAREGQGAKQYF. CDR3 coding DNA: TGCAGTGCTAGAGAGGGACAGGGTGCTAAGCAGTACTTC. The J gene is TRBJ2-7, the V gene TRBV20-1, with 9 positions matching TRBD1. Germline CDR1 is DFQATT and CDR2 is SNEGSKA (reference sequence). There are 13 residues in the CDR3. Germline trimming cut 0 bases from V and 8 bases from J; bases unmatched to any gene: 5.

This clonotype came up a few times. V usage is TRBV20-1 and J usage is TRBJ2-7; 10 bases match TRBD2. From germline, CDR1 is DFQATT and CDR2 SNEGSKA (reference sequence). This CDR3 is 15 amino acids long. Unmatched junction bases numbered 2, after V lost 0 bases and J lost 0 bases. CDR3 DNA sequence: TGCAGTGCTAGAGACCAGCGGGGGGGCTCCTACGAGCAGTACTTC. Translating gives CSARDQRGGSYEQYF.

At least ten counts were recorded for this clonotype. V and J are TRBV5-5 and TRBJ2-1; D possibly corresponds to TRBD2 (5 bases). CDR1 is SGHKS, CDR2 YYEKEE, per germline (reference sequence). The CDR3 has 15 amino acids. Between the trimmed V and J ends, which lost 2 bases and 7 bases, there was a span of 16 bases. DNA for the CDR3: TGTGCCAGCAGCTTAGCCGGGGTACAAGTGAATGAGCAGTTCTTC. As protein: CASSLAGVQVNEQFF.

This clonotype was seen a handful of times. The chain couples TRBV14 to TRBJ1-2; D gene ambiguous. The CDR3 contains 15 residues. The germline CDR1 and CDR2 sequences are SGHDN and FVKESK. Trimming took off 0 bases at V and 5 bases at J, with 13 bases between the two ends. CDR3 region: CASSQDQRFGYGYTF. The DNA for the CDR3 is TGTGCCAGCAGCCAAGATCAGAGATTCGGATATGGCTACACCTTC.

This clonotype was seen repeatedly, ten times or more. CDR3 nucleotides: TGTGCCAGCAGCCCTCGACCAGTTATGAACACTGAAGCTTTCTTT. Translation: CASSPRPVMNTEAFF. V and J are TRBV7-2 and TRBJ1-1; no firm D call. The V gene's germline CDR1 is SGHTA and CDR2 FQGNSA. This CDR3 has 15 residues. Trimming removed 5 bases at V and 0 bases at J, with 13 bases between. Full variable domain (missing parts from reference TRBV7-2 and TRBJ1-1): GAGVSQSPSNKVTEKGKDVELRCDPISGHTALYWYRQSLGQGLEFLIYFQGNSAPDKSGLPSDRFSAERTGGSVSTLTIQRTQQEDSAVYLCASSPRPVMNTEAFFGQGTRLTVV.

This clonotype was observed a few times. This rearrangement joins TRBV20-1 to TRBJ1-1; the D is unclear. The CDR3 consists of 12 residues. V was clipped by 0 bases and J by 7 bases, with 9 bases between them. From germline, CDR1 is DFQATT and CDR2 SNEGSKA (reference sequence). In nucleotides, the CDR3 is TGCAGTGCTAGAGAGAGGGCAGATGAAGCTTTCTTT. As protein: CSARERADEAFF.

The rearrangement joins TRBV12-3 or TRBV12-4 to TRBJ1-6; D not certain. V was trimmed by 1 base and J by 11 bases, leaving 9 bases between them. The CDR3 contains 13 residues. The CDR3 bases are TGTGCCAGCAGTTTAGGGGGTTTGGCACCCCTCCACTTT. It translates to CASSLGGLAPLHF.

This clonotype was recorded at least ten times. The rearrangement joins TRBV6-1 to TRBJ2-1; no firm D call. V lost 7 bases, J lost 7 bases, and 14 bases lay in between. The CDR3 covers 13 residues. Germline CDR1 is MNHNS and CDR2 is SASEGT. The CDR3 sequence: CASNPRMGNEQFF. The CDR3 DNA follows: TGTGCCAGCAACCCCAGGATGGGGAATGAGCAGTTCTTC.

This clonotype came up many times. The chain employs TRBV28 and TRBJ2-7, with D perhaps matching TRBD1 (5 bases). Trimming took off 2 bases at V and 3 bases at J, with 14 bases between the two ends. This CDR3 contains 15 residues. Germline-derived CDR1 and CDR2 are MDHEN and SYDVKM. The CDR3 coding sequence is TGTGCCAGCAGTTTAAACTGGCAGGGTGGCTACGAGCAGTACTTC. Translation gives CASSLNWQGGYEQYF.

The chain is built from TRBV7-4 and TRBJ2-6; 9 nucleotides match TRBD2. V gave up 4 bases and J gave up 0 bases; unmatched junction bases: 4. CDR1 and CDR2 from the germline V gene are SGHVT and SQSDAQ. The CDR3 length is 17 residues. The CDR3 protein is CASSSGTSFSGANVLTF. The CDR3 coding sequence is TGTGCCAGCAGCTCCGGGACTAGCTTCTCTGGGGCCAACGTCCTGACTTTC.